The present T cell receptor (beta chain) was sequenced within a study of cytotoxic CD8 clonotypes in ibrutinib-treated CLL (dated by TCRdb to the early 2020s). In terms of the full investigation: The cohort was composed of under 12 relapsed/refractory and about 15 treatment-naive patients; IGHV unmutated status was identified in 17 patients. Partial responses were observed in roughly 24 patients and complete responses in 2; after a median follow-up of 68 months, remission was maintained in roughly 15 patients and progression was observed in 12. Response samples were taken after a median of 12 months on treatment, ranging from about 6 to 36 months. Samples averaged about 260,000 productive templates and approximately 100,000 productive rearrangements. Longitudinal samples were obtainable from about 30% of the roughly 90 participants in the trial. Cryopreserved peripheral blood mononuclear cells were obtained before treatment, at response, and at either sustained remission or disease progression. Overall study results and their limits: Sampling times were not matched between patients in sustained remission and patients whose disease was progressing, and lymph node repertoires were not examined. Public clonotypes were found to be uncommon and were observed to contract or remain stable during treatment; the increase in clonality was shown to reflect expansion of private clonotypes at ibrutinib response. Baseline clonality exceeded that of age-matched healthy donors and correlated strongly with circulating CD8+ T-cell counts. An increase in clonality was observed at ibrutinib response, with clonality remaining stable during sustained remission and falling back toward baseline at progression.

Based on its abundance in the sample, this clone is medium-sized (0.01 to 0.1%). There is no known antigen for this receptor. Base qualities were left out, and no much larger clone turns up one base away. The CDR3 has 13 amino acids, counting the end cysteine and phenylalanine. Solely the CDR3 DNA is kept, with 39 bases framed from the first base. In the germline V gene, CDR1 corresponds to SNHLY and CDR2 to FYNNEI. Trimming takes 2 bases from V and 12 bases from J, and the germline ends sit 16 bases apart. On a MiSeq, deep resolution sequencing aimed for a depth between 1 in 1 million and 1 in 200,000 T cells, with each clonotype covered roughly 10x on average. The immunoSEQ hsTCRB Kit was used to generate TCR beta libraries. The paper's data handling went like this. Data were analyzed with ImmunoSEQ Data Assistant and ImmunoSEQ Analyzer, with V, D and J genes assigned per IMGT definitions. Clonality, with values ranging from 0 to 1, was calculated as one minus the normalized Shannon entropy of productive rearrangement frequencies. Only overrepresented clonotypes making up at least 0.05% of each patient's repertoire were included in the public clonotype analysis. Some 12 age-matched healthy donor repertoires from immuneACCESS served as clonality controls. The immuneACCESS repertoire file appears here via TCRdb, limited to in-frame rearrangements. These files lack a portion of the clones; in checked studies, under half of the deficit traces to unresolved V genes, and the cause of the others is not known. That table supplies the V and J calls and clone size; D and trimming were determined from the DNA. The sample profile shows 30,000 to 35,000 clones; around 63% of them were found once. 25% to 35% of the sample belongs to the ten largest clones.

Roughly 2 micrograms of genomic DNA were extracted from cryopreserved PBMCs for TCR beta library preparation. Longitudinal blood samples from CLL patients receiving ibrutinib monotherapy were subjected to high-throughput TCR beta sequencing. The patients were enrolled in a single-center, open-label phase 2 trial of ibrutinib monotherapy. The sequence was obtained from a human donor with chronic lymphocytic leukemia. The rearranged chain carries TRBV2 and TRBJ2-5, with TRBD2 perhaps the D gene, on 5 matching bases. Sequencing used PBMCs, obtained before ibrutinib treatment. The sequence in DNA is TGTGCCAGCAGTGAACGTGAGACTACCATGAAGTACTTC. Its amino acids are CASSERETTMKYF. With the portions outside the CDR3 filled from the reference TRBV2 and TRBJ2-5 genes, the complete variable region becomes EPEVTQTPSHQVTQMGQEVILRCVPISNHLYFYWYRQILGQKVEFLVSFYNNEISEKSEIFDDQFSVERPDGSNFTLKIRSTKLEDSAMYFCASSERETTMKYFGPGTRLLVL.